This T cell receptor (beta chain) was documented in a study of blood T cell repertoires in COVID-19. The CDR3 runs to 15 residues. Germline V gene lookup returns CDR1 SGHAT and CDR2 FQDESV (reference sequence). Trimming left V 5 bases short and J 1 base short, with 9 bases between. TCRdb's copy holds only in-frame clones and misses some; the assay was immunoSEQ multiplex PCR. This table holds some 200,000 clones, approximately 85% found once. The material sequenced was PBMCs or T cells enriched from blood (not recorded which). The TCR comes from a man aged 40-49 years who had recovered from COVID-19. The chain is built from TRBV11-1 and TRBJ2-6; maybe TRBD1 (6 bases). CDR3 sequence: CASSTGQSGANVLTF. CDR3 bases: TGTGCCAGCAGCACCGGACAGTCTGGGGCCAACGTCCTGACTTTC.